This record concerns one TCR beta chain sequence. Its antigen is not identified. This record belongs to a study of Ad26.COV2.S vaccination and SARS-CoV-2 variants. Overall study context: Administration of Ad26.COV2.S was intramuscular, either once or twice 56 days apart.

The CDR3 is 16 residues long. Germline trimming cut 0 bases from V and 7 bases from J; bases unmatched to any gene: 7. Germline V CDR1 and CDR2: SGHRS, YFSETQ. The assay was immunoSEQ multiplex PCR, and TCRdb's table has in-frame clones only and misses some. In the table there are about 680,000 clones, 70% to 90% of which are singletons. Regarding treatment: roughly 19 received Ad26.COV2.S at low or high dose, single or two shots; five or six received placebo; per-sample allocation not given. On day 63 after the first injection, vaccine and placebo recipients gave samples. Study observations and caveats: Whether participants received vaccine or placebo, their non-spike TCR breadth was similar. TCR breadth and depth estimates may have understated total T cell responses.

The sequence derives from a person between 18 and 60 years old who received the Ad26.COV2.S COVID-19 vaccine or a placebo. The V gene is TRBV5-1, the J gene TRBJ2-3; TRBD2 aligns across 11 bases. Source: peripheral blood, taken in a trial of Ad26.COV2.S vaccine versus placebo. The CDR3 region has the DNA TGCGCCAGCAGCTTGGAGCTAGCGGGGGGCCAGAATACGCAGTATTTT. Amino acid sequence: CASSLELAGGQNTQYF.